This T cell receptor beta chain came from a study of identical twins. The study's findings and limits: Insertion counts were lower in abundant cord blood beta clonotypes, a trend that memory repertoires did not show.

Germline V lookup: CDR1 KGHDR, CDR2 SFDVKD. The V and J ends lost 3 bases and 2 bases respectively, with 14 bases between them. The CDR3 runs to 16 residues. TCRdb independently ran MiXCR on the 5' RACE reads; one entry per CDR3 protein. This table holds roughly 720,000 distinct CDR3 sequences, 18% found once. A remark on this clonotype: Its antigen is not known.

These data are also associated with another study on T cells expressing NK-cell markers. Per that paper: In about six donors, dominant CD3+CD56+NKG2C+ clones formed about 1.0-7.5% of CD8+ cells.

Sequencing was performed on PBMCs. The clonotype comes from a woman between 18 and 30 years old in good health. The chain links TRBV24-1 to TRBJ2-3; weak D call: TRBD2 (6 bases). As DNA, the CDR3 is TGTGCCACCAGTGATCCGGGGCGGGGATCCACAGATACGCAGTATTTT. This gives the protein CATSDPGRGSTDTQYF.